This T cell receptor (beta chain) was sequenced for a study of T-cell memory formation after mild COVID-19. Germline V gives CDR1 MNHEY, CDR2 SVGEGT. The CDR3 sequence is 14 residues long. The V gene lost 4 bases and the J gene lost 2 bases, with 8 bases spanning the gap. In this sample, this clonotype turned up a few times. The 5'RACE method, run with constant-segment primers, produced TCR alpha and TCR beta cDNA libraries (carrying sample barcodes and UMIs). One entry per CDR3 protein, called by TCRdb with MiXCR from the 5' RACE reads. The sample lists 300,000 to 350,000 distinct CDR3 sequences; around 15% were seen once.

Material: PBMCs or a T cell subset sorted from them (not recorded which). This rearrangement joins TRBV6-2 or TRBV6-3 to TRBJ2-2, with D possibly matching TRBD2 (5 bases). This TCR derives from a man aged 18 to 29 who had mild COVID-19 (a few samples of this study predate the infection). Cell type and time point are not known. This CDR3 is CASSFGVNTGELFF. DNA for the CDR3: TGTGCCAGCAGTTTCGGGGTTAACACCGGGGAGCTGTTTTTT.